This is a list of T cell receptor beta chains from one sample in a study of glioma-infiltrating T cells after dendritic cell vaccination. Method: immunoSEQ multiplex PCR; TCRdb's copy keeps in-frame clones and lacks some. The sample holds 90,000 to 110,000 clones, almost 90% seen once. The sequenced sample was blood, obtained after dendritic cell vaccination. These receptors were taken from a human donor with glioblastoma. The CDR3 runs from the conserved cysteine through the conserved F or W. Fields, in order: J gene, D gene, V gene, clone size, CDR3 DNA, CDR3 protein. D genes are given only for firm matches. Some rows mark clone size as missing; the rest say once, few, many or name a class of expanded clone.

J: TRBJ2-5; D: TRBD1; V: TRBV5-4; size: NA; DNA: TGTGCCAGCAGCTCCAGGGACAGGGGACTCGGTGAGCAGTACTTC; CDR3: CASSSRDRGLGEQYF
J: TRBJ1-3; D: NA; V: TRBV9; size: NA; DNA: TGTGCCAGCAGCGTAGTGGGGAGCTCTGGAAACACCATATATTTT; CDR3: CASSVVGSSGNTIYF
J: TRBJ2-7; D: TRBD2; V: TRBV11-3; size: NA; DNA: TGTGCCAGCAGCTCGGCGGGAGTCTACGAGCAGTACTTC; CDR3: CASSSAGVYEQYF
J: TRBJ1-1; D: NA; V: TRBV6-1; size: NA; DNA: TGTGCCAGCAGTCTGGACAGCGATATGAACACTGAAGCTTTCTTT; CDR3: CASSLDSDMNTEAFF
J: TRBJ2-7; D: TRBD1; V: TRBV10-3; size: NA; DNA: TGTGCCATCAGTGCGGACAGGGCCTACGAGCAGTACTTC; CDR3: CAISADRAYEQYF
J: TRBJ1-2; D: TRBD1; V: TRBV5-5; size: NA; DNA: TGTGCCAGCAGCTTGGGGACAGGGCTAACCTACACCTTC; CDR3: CASSLGTGLTYTF
J: TRBJ1-6; D: NA; V: TRBV5-6; size: once; DNA: TGTGCCAGCAGCCCCTCGGGGGAGGCACCCCTCCACTTT; CDR3: CASSPSGEAPLHF
J: TRBJ2-1; D: TRBD2; V: TRBV5-6; size: few; DNA: TGTGCCAGCAGCTTGGCCGCGGGGGGACACTACAATGAGCAGTTCTTC; CDR3: CASSLAAGGHYNEQFF
J: TRBJ2-4; D: NA; V: TRBV19; size: NA; DNA: TGTGCCAGTAGTACTACTAGAGCCAAAAACATTCAGTACTTC; CDR3: CASSTTRAKNIQYF
J: TRBJ2-7; D: NA; V: TRBV19; size: NA; DNA: TGTGCCAGTAGTAAGGGTTGGGACAAAGACTACGAGCAGTACTTC; CDR3: CASSKGWDKDYEQYF
J: TRBJ2-3; D: TRBD2; V: TRBV10-1; size: NA; DNA: TGCGCCAGCAGTAATAGCGGGAGACTAGCAGATACGCAGTATTTT; CDR3: CASSNSGRLADTQYF
J: TRBJ2-1; D: TRBD2; V: TRBV14; size: NA; DNA: TGTGCCAGCAGCCAAGGGACTAGCGGTTTCTACAATGAGCAGTTCTTC; CDR3: CASSQGTSGFYNEQFF
J: TRBJ2-1; D: TRBD2; V: TRBV5-4; size: NA; DNA: TGTGCCAGCAGCTTGGACGGGAGGGGAGTCAATGAGCAGTTCTTC; CDR3: CASSLDGRGVNEQFF
J: TRBJ1-2; D: TRBD1; V: TRBV27; size: NA; DNA: TGTGCCAGCAGCCGACTCGTCCGGGACAGGGGGTCCTATGGCTACACCTTC; CDR3: CASSRLVRDRGSYGYTF
J: TRBJ2-2; D: TRBD1; V: TRBV29-1; size: NA; DNA: TGCAGCGTCTCGGACAGGGCCGGGGAGCTGTTTTTT; CDR3: CSVSDRAGELFF
J: TRBJ1-1; D: NA; V: TRBV5-1; size: NA; DNA: TGCGCCAGCAGCTTGGGTTTCGGGAACACTGAAGCTTTCTTT; CDR3: CASSLGFGNTEAFF
J: TRBJ1-4; D: TRBD1; V: TRBV15; size: once; DNA: TGTGCCACCAGCAATATAAAGGGGGCGGGCGATGAAAAACTGTTTTTT; CDR3: CATSNIKGAGDEKLFF
J: TRBJ2-3; D: NA; V: TRBV5-1; size: once; DNA: TGCGCCAGCAGCTTGGGGACTAGCACAGATACGCAGTATTTT; CDR3: CASSLGTSTDTQYF
J: TRBJ1-5; D: NA; V: TRBV21-1; size: NA; DNA: TGTGCCAGCAGCAACCCGACGGGACAGGGGCTTTACCAGCCCCAGCATTTT; CDR3: CASSNPTGQGLYQPQHF
J: TRBJ1-5; D: NA; V: TRBV18; size: NA; DNA: TGTGCCAGCTCACCACCGAAAGCCTATAGCAATCAGCCCCAGCATTTT; CDR3: CASSPPKAYSNQPQHF
J: TRBJ1-1; D: TRBD1; V: TRBV6-5; size: NA; DNA: TGTGCCAGCAGTGAACAGGGGATGAACACTGAAGCTTTCTTT; CDR3: CASSEQGMNTEAFF
J: TRBJ2-2; D: NA; V: TRBV2; size: NA; DNA: TGTGCCAGCAGTCCCCCGGACAAGAACACCGGGGAGCTGTTTTTT; CDR3: CASSPPDKNTGELFF
J: TRBJ2-7; D: TRBD1; V: TRBV2; size: once; DNA: TGTGCCAGCAGTGGGGACAGGGGCTCCTACGAGCAGTACTTC; CDR3: CASSGDRGSYEQYF
J: TRBJ1-5; D: NA; V: TRBV27; size: NA; DNA: TGTGCCAGCAGAGCGGGGATCGGGAATCAGCCCCAGCATTTT; CDR3: CASRAGIGNQPQHF
J: TRBJ2-7; D: TRBD1; V: TRBV2; size: once; DNA: TGTGCCAGCAGGGGGACAGGGGGAAGTGAGCAGTACTTC; CDR3: CASRGTGGSEQYF
J: TRBJ1-3; D: NA; V: TRBV10-3; size: NA; DNA: TGTGCCATCAGGGGACACCGCTCTGGAAACACCATATATTTT; CDR3: CAIRGHRSGNTIYF
J: TRBJ2-7; D: TRBD2; V: TRBV10-1; size: NA; DNA: TGCGCCAGCAGTGAGTCGCTCGGGGGGAGCTACGAGCAGTACTTC; CDR3: CASSESLGGSYEQYF
J: TRBJ2-7; D: TRBD1; V: TRBV27; size: once; DNA: TGTGCCAGCCGATTCTCGACAGGGGGGTACCACGAGCAGTACTTC; CDR3: CASRFSTGGYHEQYF
J: TRBJ2-5; D: TRBD2; V: TRBV5-1; size: NA; DNA: TGCGCCAGCAAGTTAGCGGGAGCCCAAGAGACCCAGTACTTC; CDR3: CASKLAGAQETQYF
J: TRBJ2-6; D: TRBD1; V: TRBV5-4; size: NA; DNA: TGTGCCAGCAGCGTGACAGGGGTGTCTGGGGCCAACGTCCTGACTTTC; CDR3: CASSVTGVSGANVLTF
J: TRBJ2-5; D: NA; V: TRBV27; size: once; DNA: TGTGCCAGCAGTCCATCTCAGGTGTTACGGGAGACCCAGTACTTC; CDR3: CASSPSQVLRETQYF
J: TRBJ2-2; D: TRBD1; V: TRBV5-4; size: NA; DNA: TGTGCCAGCAGCCCCCCCGGGACAGGGGCGAACACCGGGGAGCTGTTTTTT; CDR3: CASSPPGTGANTGELFF
J: TRBJ2-5; D: TRBD1; V: TRBV6-5; size: NA; DNA: TGTGCCAGCAGTCGGGACAGGCAAGAGACCCAGTACTTC; CDR3: CASSRDRQETQYF
J: TRBJ2-1; D: NA; V: TRBV6-5; size: NA; DNA: TGTGCCAGCAGCCCCGGACAGCCTGGGTACAATGAGCAGTTCTTC; CDR3: CASSPGQPGYNEQFF
J: TRBJ1-2; D: NA; V: TRBV7-9; size: NA; DNA: TGTGCCAGCAGCTTAGCACAGGACTATGGCTACACCTTC; CDR3: CASSLAQDYGYTF
J: TRBJ2-5; D: TRBD2; V: TRBV19; size: NA; DNA: TGTGCCAGTAGCCGCGGGGGCCAAGAGACCCAGTACTTC; CDR3: CASSRGGQETQYF
J: TRBJ2-6; D: TRBD1; V: TRBV18; size: NA; DNA: TGTGCCAGCTCACCCCCGGGACAGGGAACCCCTGGGGCCAACGTCCTGACTTTC; CDR3: CASSPPGQGTPGANVLTF
J: TRBJ2-5; D: TRBD2; V: TRBV10-1; size: NA; DNA: TGCGCCAGCAGCGGACTAGCCCAAGAGACCCAGTACTTC; CDR3: CASSGLAQETQYF
J: TRBJ2-7; D: TRBD1; V: TRBV5-6; size: medium-sized; DNA: TGTGCCAGCAGCTCCAGGGGACAGGGGGACTACGAGCAGTACTTC; CDR3: CASSSRGQGDYEQYF
J: TRBJ2-1; D: TRBD2; V: TRBV6-4; size: NA; DNA: TGTGCCAGCAGTGAAGCGGGGGGCAACAATGAGCAGTTCTTC; CDR3: CASSEAGGNNEQFF
J: TRBJ2-7; D: TRBD2; V: TRBV19; size: NA; DNA: TGTGCCAGTAGCCGAACTAGCGGGAGCTCCTACGAGCAGTACTTC; CDR3: CASSRTSGSSYEQYF
J: TRBJ2-1; D: TRBD2; V: TRBV7-2; size: once; DNA: TGTGCCAGTGGGGGCGGGAGGTCCTACAATGAGCAGTTCTTC; CDR3: CASGGGRSYNEQFF
J: TRBJ2-1; D: TRBD2; V: TRBV7-6; size: NA; DNA: TGTGCCAGCAGCTTGGCTCCCAGCGGGAGGGCTGGTAACAATGAGCAGTTCTTC; CDR3: CASSLAPSGRAGNNEQFF
J: TRBJ2-1; D: TRBD1; V: TRBV28; size: NA; DNA: TGTGCCAGCAGCGAGGGACAGGGCTTCACGAGGCAGTTCTTC; CDR3: CASSEGQGFTRQFF
J: TRBJ1-2; D: NA; V: TRBV7-2; size: once; DNA: TGTGCCAGCAGCCCCCCTCCGGGGGGAAACTATGGCTACACCTTC; CDR3: CASSPPPGGNYGYTF
J: TRBJ2-3; D: TRBD2; V: TRBV11-2; size: NA; DNA: TGTGCCAGCAGCCCCCCGGGAGGGAGGGCCGACACAGATACGCAGTATTTT; CDR3: CASSPPGGRADTDTQYF
J: TRBJ2-2; D: TRBD1; V: TRBV18; size: NA; DNA: TGTGCCAGCTCACCCGGGACAGGGGACACCGGGGAGCTGTTTTTT; CDR3: CASSPGTGDTGELFF
J: TRBJ2-7; D: TRBD2; V: TRBV19; size: NA; DNA: TGTGCCAGTAGTATCGGACTAGCCTACGAGCAGTACTTC; CDR3: CASSIGLAYEQYF
J: TRBJ1-1; D: TRBD1; V: TRBV5-6; size: few; DNA: TGTGCCAGCAGCTCCCCCGGGACAGGGATAGCCTCTGAAGCTTTCTTT; CDR3: CASSSPGTGIASEAFF
J: TRBJ2-7; D: NA; V: TRBV6-5; size: once; DNA: TGTGCCAGCAGTTCCTACCAGGGGCCTTCCGAGCAGTACTTC; CDR3: CASSSYQGPSEQYF
J: TRBJ2-1; D: TRBD2; V: TRBV5-4; size: NA; DNA: TGTGCCGGTCGGGCGGGAGTAGGTAATGAGCAGTTCTTC; CDR3: CAGRAGVGNEQFF
J: TRBJ1-2; D: NA; V: TRBV29-1; size: NA; DNA: TGCAGCGTTGAAACCACATTGTATGGCTACACCTTC; CDR3: CSVETTLYGYTF
J: TRBJ2-2; D: TRBD2; V: TRBV30; size: NA; DNA: TGTGCCTGGAGTTGGACTAGCGGGTCGAACACCGGGGAGCTGTTTTTT; CDR3: CAWSWTSGSNTGELFF
J: TRBJ1-5; D: NA; V: TRBV10-3; size: NA; DNA: TGTGCCATCAGTGAGCAGGGATCCAATCAGCCCCAGCATTTT; CDR3: CAISEQGSNQPQHF
J: TRBJ1-4; D: TRBD1; V: TRBV5-1; size: NA; DNA: TGCGCCAGCAGCTGGACAGGGTTCGGGGAAAAACTGTTTTTT; CDR3: CASSWTGFGEKLFF
J: TRBJ2-5; D: NA; V: TRBV30; size: NA; DNA: TGTGCCTGGACGACGGGAGCTGGAGAGACCCAGTACTTC; CDR3: CAWTTGAGETQYF
J: TRBJ2-3; D: TRBD2; V: TRBV2; size: NA; DNA: TGTGCCAGCAGTCGACTAGCGGGAGCTACAGATACGCAGTATTTT; CDR3: CASSRLAGATDTQYF
J: TRBJ1-2; D: TRBD1; V: TRBV4-1; size: NA; DNA: TGCGCCAGCAGCCAGGCGGGACAGAGACAGGGCTACACCTTC; CDR3: CASSQAGQRQGYTF
J: TRBJ2-1; D: TRBD2; V: TRBV11-2; size: NA; DNA: TGTGCCAGCAGCTTTGGCGGGAGCCACCTCCCCTCCTACAATGAGCAGTTCTTC; CDR3: CASSFGGSHLPSYNEQFF
J: TRBJ1-2; D: NA; V: TRBV6-5; size: NA; DNA: TGTGCCAGCACAGGAGGTCTTACCTATGGCTACACCTTC; CDR3: CASTGGLTYGYTF